The 12 T cell receptor beta chains in this list originate from one sample, sequenced in a study of T cell responses to AZD1222 COVID-19 vaccine. Using immunoSEQ multiplex PCR, the repertoire was profiled, and TCRdb retains in-frame clones only, with some absent. The repertoire holds approximately 150,000 clones, with roughly 90% as singletons. The sample was peripheral blood, taken on day 0 of AZD1222 vaccination. Source of these receptors: an adult in good health.

The rearrangement uses TRBV18 and TRBJ1-2; possibly TRBD1 for D (5 bases). Looked up from germline, CDR1 is KGHSH and CDR2 is LQKENI. The CDR3 runs 13 residues. The V end lost 4 bases, the J end lost 4 bases, and 10 bases lay between the germline ends. DNA for the CDR3: TGTGCCAGCTCACTCTCTGACAGCTATGGCTACACCTTC. Protein sequence: CASSLSDSYGYTF.

CDR3 nucleotide sequence: TGTGCCTGGAGTGTGGGACTAGCGGGAGACACAGATACGCAGTATTTT. As protein: CAWSVGLAGDTDTQYF. The gene calls are TRBV30 and TRBJ2-3; 14 bases fit TRBD2. V lost 0 bases to trimming and J lost 2 bases; unmatched junction nucleotides: 1. The CDR3 runs 16 residues. Looked up from germline, CDR1 is GTSNPN and CDR2 is SVGIG (reference sequence).

The CDR3 sequence is CASSLDNSYGYTF. The CDR3 DNA sequence: TGTGCCAGCAGCTTAGATAACTCCTATGGCTACACCTTC. The V gene is TRBV11-3, the J gene TRBJ1-2; D is uncertain. This CDR3 contains 13 residues. The germline V gene has CDR1 SGHNT and CDR2 YENEEA. V lost 0 bases, J lost 4 bases, and 6 bases lay in between.

J is TRBJ2-2 and V is TRBV19, with TRBD2 matching 10 bases. The CDR3 runs to 14 residues. Germline CDR1 is LNHDA and CDR2 is SQIVND (reference sequence). Trimming removed 6 bases from V and 6 bases from J; junction bases left unmatched: 4. CDR3 loop: CASRSGGAPGELFF. The CDR3 DNA reads TGTGCCAGTAGGAGCGGGGGGGCCCCCGGGGAGCTGTTTTTT.

CDR3 nucleotides: TGTGCCAGCAGCTTGGTGGCAAGCAATCAGCCCCAGCATTTT. Its protein product is CASSLVASNQPQHF. The chain recombines TRBV5-5 with TRBJ1-5; no firm D call. The V end was cut by 0 bases, the J end by 1 base, with 5 bases between. The CDR3 covers 14 residues. In germline, CDR1 is SGHKS, CDR2 YYEKEE (reference sequence). Complete variable domain (other parts from reference TRBV5-5 and TRBJ1-5): DAGVTQSPTHLIKTRGQQVTLRCSPISGHKSVSWYQQVLGQGPQFIFQYYEKEERGRGNFPDRFSARQFPNYSSELNVNALLLGDSALYLCASSLVASNQPQHFGDGTRLSIL.

This rearrangement joins TRBV4-2 to TRBJ1-1; the D is unclear. Trimming took 1 base from V and 3 from J, leaving 9 bases between them. The germline gives CDR1 LGHNA, CDR2 YNFKEQ. This CDR3 is 14 amino acids long. CDR3 residues: CASSQGVRHTEAFF. DNA for the CDR3: TGTGCCAGCAGCCAAGGCGTCAGGCACACTGAAGCTTTCTTT.

The chain uses TRBV23-1 and TRBJ2-1, with D possibly being TRBD2 (5 bases). TRBV23-1 carries the ORF label, with uncertain function. Trimming stripped 2 bases from V and 0 bases from J, with 11 bases between. The CDR3 consists of 16 residues. The CDR3 nucleotides read TGCGCCAGCAGTCAACTATTACGGGACTCCTACAATGAGCAGTTCTTC. Translation gives CASSQLLRDSYNEQFF.

The rearrangement links TRBV7-8 to TRBJ1-2; 12 nucleotides agree with TRBD1. Germline values: CDR1 SGHVS, CDR2 FQNEAQ. This CDR3 is 16 amino acids long. V lost 2 bases, J lost 6 bases, and 7 bases stayed unmatched. The CDR3 is CASSLHWDRGQDGYTF. In DNA, the CDR3 is TGTGCCAGCAGCTTACATTGGGACAGGGGGCAGGATGGCTACACCTTC.

This chain connects TRBV2 to TRBJ1-2; maybe TRBD1 (5 bases). V was trimmed by 5 bases and J by 5 bases, leaving 15 bases between them. This CDR3 is built from 14 residues. The germline V gene encodes CDR1 SNHLY and CDR2 FYNNEI. The CDR3 here is CASSPGPINYGYTF. The CDR3 region has the DNA TGTGCCAGCAGTCCGGGACCTATTAATTATGGCTACACCTTC.

CDR3 amino acids: CASSLQGSHEQFF. The DNA of the CDR3 is TGTGCCAGCAGTCTACAGGGTAGTCATGAGCAGTTCTTC. The chain joins TRBV28 to TRBJ2-1, with D tentatively TRBD1 (6 bases). The CDR3 runs to 13 residues. Per germline, CDR1 MDHEN and CDR2 SYDVKM. Trimming removed 5 bases at V and 8 bases at J, with 13 bases between.

This chain connects TRBV7-8 to TRBJ1-2; 9 bases line up with TRBD1. Germline assignment: CDR1 SGHVS and CDR2 FQNEAQ. CDR3 length equals 16 residues. The J segment lost 1 base and the V segment lost 5 bases, leaving 8 bases of the junction unmatched. CDR3 residues: CASSPEGTGINYGYTF. The CDR3 nucleotides are TGTGCCAGCAGCCCAGAGGGGACAGGGATTAACTATGGCTACACCTTC.

The CDR3 bases are TGTGCCAGCAGTTCCGCGGGGGCGCATGACACCATATATTTT. Its translation is CASSSAGAHDTIYF. The chain carries TRBV6-5 and TRBJ1-3; a possible D gene is TRBD1 (6 bases). The germline CDR1 and CDR2 sequences are MNHEY and SVGAGI. CDR3 size: 14 residues. Trimming removed 4 bases at V and 8 bases at J, with 15 bases between.